The 23 T cell receptor beta chains presented below share a single source sample, sequenced in a study of T cell responses to AZD1222 COVID-19 vaccine listed by TCRdb under 2021. The meaning of the sample's time point label: baseline before first vaccination. The library was produced with the immunoSEQ multiplex PCR assay. TCRdb stores this immuneACCESS table with in-frame sequences only. Part of the clones is absent; in the studies checked, under half of the shortfall reflects unresolved V genes, and no reason is known for the rest. Recorded for this sample are more than 85,000 clones; about 90% of them occurred a single time. Of the sample, 15% to 20% falls within the top ten clones. The source material was peripheral blood, sampled on day 0 of AZD1222 vaccination. The receptor set was obtained from an adult in good health.

This chain joins TRBV28 and TRBJ1-2; D is perhaps TRBD1 (6 bases). The CDR3 runs 14 residues. Germline assignment: CDR1 MDHEN and CDR2 SYDVKM. V dropped 6 bases and J dropped 2 bases, with 13 bases sitting between them. The chain's CDR3 is CASSEVGGNYGYTF. For the CDR3, the DNA is TGTGCCAGCAGCGAGGTAGGGGGAAACTATGGCTACACCTTC.

This chain connects TRBV2 to TRBJ2-3, with 13 bases fitting TRBD2. The V gene's germline CDR1 is SNHLY and CDR2 FYNNEI. The CDR3 contains 16 residues. Germline trimming cut 6 bases from V and 3 bases from J; bases unmatched to any gene: 6. CDR3: CASRRTSGRSTDTQYF. CDR3 nucleotides: TGTGCCAGCAGGCGGACTAGCGGGAGATCTACAGATACGCAGTATTTT. Full variable domain (rest looked up from reference TRBV2 and TRBJ2-3): EPEVTQTPSHQVTQMGQEVILRCVPISNHLYFYWYRQILGQKVEFLVSFYNNEISEKSEIFDDQFSVERPDGSNFTLKIRSTKLEDSAMYFCASRRTSGRSTDTQYFGPGTRLTVL.

The chain couples TRBV7-9 to TRBJ1-6, with 9 bases aligning to TRBD1. Germline-derived CDR1 and CDR2 are SEHNR and FQNEAQ (reference sequence). J was trimmed by 9 bases and V by 4 bases; bases with no gene match: 7. The CDR3 runs to 15 residues. CDR3 sequence reads: CASSWTGEDGSPLHF. CDR3 nucleotides: TGTGCCAGCAGCTGGACAGGGGAGGACGGTTCACCCCTCCACTTT.

The chain recombines TRBV19 with TRBJ1-2, with D tentatively TRBD1 (5 bases). V dropped 4 bases and J dropped 9 bases, with 21 bases sitting between them. CDR1 is LNHDA and CDR2 is SQIVND in the germline V gene (reference sequence). The CDR3 has 15 amino acids. This CDR3 is CASSTPGPGIRSYTF. In nucleotides, the CDR3 is TGTGCCAGTAGTACTCCGGGACCGGGTATTCGTAGCTACACCTTC.

The rearrangement joins TRBV5-1 to TRBJ1-2; D is possibly TRBD1 (5 bases). Germline lookup yields CDR1 SGHRS and CDR2 YFSETQ. V gave up 4 bases and J gave up 1 base, with 11 bases separating them. The CDR3 consists of 14 residues. CDR3 protein: CASSAWDGNYGYTF. CDR3 nucleotides: TGCGCCAGCAGCGCCTGGGACGGTAACTATGGCTACACCTTC. Drawing the rest from reference TRBV5-1 and TRBJ1-2, the complete variable domain is KAGVTQTPRYLIKTRGQQVTLSCSPISGHRSVSWYQQTPGQGLQFLFEYFSETQRNKGNFPGRFSGRQFSNSRSEMNVSTLELGDSALYLCASSAWDGNYGYTFGSGTRLTVV.

This chain connects TRBV19 to TRBJ1-1; tentatively, D is TRBD1 (5 bases). Trimming shortened V by 3 bases and J by 3 bases, and 14 bases separated the two germline ends. The V gene's germline CDR1 is LNHDA and CDR2 SQIVND (reference sequence). This CDR3 region has 15 residues. The CDR3 region has the DNA TGTGCCAGTAGTATTCCCCGGGGCCAGCACACTGAAGCTTTCTTT. The encoded protein is CASSIPRGQHTEAFF.

V gene TRBV24-1 combines with J gene TRBJ2-5, with no clear D. This CDR3 is 16 amino acids long. Germline V gene data show CDR1 as KGHDR and CDR2 as SFDVKD. Trimming shortened V by 3 bases and J by 7 bases, and 20 bases separated the two germline ends. This chain's CDR3 is CATSDPPLLRRRTQYF. CDR3 in DNA: TGTGCCACCAGTGATCCCCCCTTATTGCGACGGAGGACCCAGTACTTC.

About this clone itself: Because the CDR3's place on the DNA is in doubt, the DNA is left out and the CDR3 is given as listed by TCRdb. The V and J genes are TRBV19 and TRBJ1-5; the table names TRBD1, a call not compared with the DNA. CDR1 and CDR2 (germline): LNHDA, SQIVND (reference sequence). Ends included, the CDR3 has 17 residues. The CDR3 reads CASTSDRARGSNQPQHF.

The rearrangement joins TRBV30 to TRBJ1-5, with D tentatively TRBD1 (5 bases). Trimming pared 0 bases from V and 0 bases from J, leaving 12 bases between. The germline V gene has CDR1 GTSNPN and CDR2 SVGIG (reference sequence). The CDR3 covers 16 residues. Written as DNA, the CDR3 is TGTGCCTGGAGTGTCATGACAGATTATAGCAATCAGCCCCAGCATTTT. Encoded protein: CAWSVMTDYSNQPQHF.

The CDR3 reads CASSLGLAGGETQYF. CDR3 nucleotides: TGTGCCAGCAGCCTTGGACTAGCGGGAGGAGAGACCCAGTACTTC. This rearrangement joins TRBV3-1 (or the pseudogene TRBV3-2) to TRBJ2-5, with 14 bases identical to TRBD2. The trim removed 4 bases at V and 4 bases at J, leaving 2 bases unmatched. The CDR3 covers 15 residues. Germline CDR1 LGHDT, CDR2 YNNKEL (reference sequence).

The chain joins TRBV5-1 to TRBJ1-1; D might be TRBD1 (5 bases). V was trimmed by 4 bases and J by 5 bases, leaving 9 bases between them. The CDR3 has 12 amino acids. The V gene's germline CDR1 is SGHRS and CDR2 YFSETQ. The CDR3 loop is CASSMRGTEAFF. CDR3 coding DNA: TGCGCCAGCAGCATGAGGGGAACTGAAGCTTTCTTT.

This sequence joins TRBV5-6 and TRBJ1-6; 10 positions match TRBD1. CDR3 size: 15 residues. Germline assignment: CDR1 SGHDT and CDR2 YYEEEE. J was trimmed by 7 bases and V by 5 bases; bases with no gene match: 6. The CDR3 nucleotides are TGTGCCAGCAGGGTCCGGGACAGGGGAAATTCACCCCTCCACTTT. It specifies CASRVRDRGNSPLHF.

The genes are TRBV11-2 and TRBJ1-2; D is unresolved. V lost 5 bases and J 4 bases, leaving 11 bases between the germline ends. CDR1 is SGHAT and CDR2 is FQNNGV in the germline V gene. The CDR3 runs to 13 residues. The CDR3 spells CASSLSGSYGYTF. The DNA for the CDR3 is TGTGCCAGCAGCCTGAGTGGCAGCTATGGCTACACCTTC.

CDR3 amino acids: CASSLAGLLNQPQHF. For the CDR3, the DNA is TGTGCCAGCAGCTTAGCCGGGCTTCTCAATCAGCCCCAGCATTTT. V usage is TRBV7-2 and J usage is TRBJ1-5; D gene uncertain. The CDR3 totals 15 residues. V was clipped by 0 bases and J by 3 bases, with 9 bases between them. Germline assignment: CDR1 SGHTA and CDR2 FQGNSA.

This chain joins TRBV2 and TRBJ2-7; TRBD1 might be the D (5 bases). The CDR3 length is 15 residues. Germline CDR1 reads SNHLY; CDR2 reads FYNNEI. V lost 3 bases and J lost 0, with 12 bases in between. CDR3 DNA: TGTGCCAGCAGTGAGGGCGCAGGGATCTCCTACGAGCAGTACTTC. Protein product: CASSEGAGISYEQYF. Full variable domain (rest looked up from reference TRBV2 and TRBJ2-7): EPEVTQTPSHQVTQMGQEVILRCVPISNHLYFYWYRQILGQKVEFLVSFYNNEISEKSEIFDDQFSVERPDGSNFTLKIRSTKLEDSAMYFCASSEGAGISYEQYFGPGTRLTVT.

This clone was counted once. The chain recombines TRBV6-5 with TRBJ2-7; D might be TRBD1 (6 bases). Germline loops: CDR1 MNHEY, CDR2 SVGAGI. This CDR3 contains 14 residues. V lost 2 bases and J 3 bases, leaving 11 bases between the germline ends. The CDR3 loop is CASSYGVRGYEQYF. CDR3 sequence (DNA): TGTGCCAGCAGTTACGGGGTCAGGGGCTACGAGCAGTACTTC.

The rearrangement links TRBV9 to TRBJ2-1; 8 nucleotides align to TRBD2. Trimming at V came to 4 bases and at J to 0 bases, leaving 12 bases not matched to a gene. The CDR3 length is 18 residues. Per the germline V gene, CDR1 is SGDLS and CDR2 is YYNGEE. CDR3 amino acids: CASSPQGGRISSYNEQFF. As DNA, the CDR3 is TGTGCCAGCAGCCCACAGGGCGGGAGGATAAGCTCCTACAATGAGCAGTTCTTC.

The V and J genes are TRBV28 and TRBJ1-4; no reliable D call. From germline, CDR1 is MDHEN and CDR2 SYDVKM. The CDR3 is made up of 14 amino acids. Trimming removed 5 bases from V and 4 bases from J, with 11 bases in between. CDR3 protein: CASSRRQLNEKLFF. The CDR3, as DNA: TGTGCCAGCAGTCGGCGGCAGCTTAATGAAAAACTGTTTTTT. Combining the CDR3 with reference TRBV28 and TRBJ1-4 gives the whole variable domain DVKVTQSSRYLVKRTGEKVFLECVQDMDHENMFWYRQDPGLGLRLIYFSYDVKMKEKGDIPEGYSVSREKKERFSLILESASTNQTSMYLCASSRRQLNEKLFFGSGTQLSVL.

The chain uses TRBV19 and TRBJ1-4; tentative D call: TRBD1 (6 bases). The CDR3 has 15 residues. CDR1 and CDR2 (germline): LNHDA, SQIVND (reference sequence). V gave up 3 bases and J gave up 3 bases, with 11 bases separating them. In DNA, the CDR3 is TGTGCCAGTAGTATTTTGAACAGGGCTAATGAAAAACTGTTTTTT. Protein: CASSILNRANEKLFF. Looking up the rest from reference TRBV19 and TRBJ1-4 gives the full variable domain: DGGITQSPKYLFRKEGQNVTLSCEQNLNHDAMYWYRQDPGQGLRLIYYSQIVNDFQKGDIAEGYSVSREKKESFPLTVTSAQKNPTAFYLCASSILNRANEKLFFGSGTQLSVL.

CDR3: CASRRDSYPMNTEAFF. Written as DNA, the CDR3 is TGTGCCAGCAGGAGGGACAGTTACCCCATGAACACTGAAGCTTTCTTT. This chain joins TRBV7-2 and TRBJ1-1, with 7 bases matching TRBD1. Trimming at V came to 6 bases and at J to 0 bases, leaving 10 bases not matched to a gene. The CDR3 consists of 16 residues. Looked up from germline, CDR1 is SGHTA and CDR2 is FQGNSA.

This clone was recorded a few times. V and J are TRBV4-2 and TRBJ2-3; D remains unclear. V was trimmed by 1 base and J by 2 bases, leaving 13 bases between them. Germline values: CDR1 LGHNA, CDR2 YNFKEQ. The CDR3 is made up of 16 amino acids. The CDR3 region has the DNA TGTGCCAGCAGCCAAGCATCACTCACGGCCACAGATACGCAGTATTTT. This sequence encodes CASSQASLTATDTQYF.

The rearrangement links TRBV5-1 to TRBJ2-2, with TRBD2 identical over 7 bases. Germline CDR1 is SGHRS and CDR2 is YFSETQ. The CDR3 consists of 18 residues. Trimming took 2 bases from V and 1 from J; bases not matched to a gene: 11. The CDR3: CASSLGPGGPGNTGELFF. DNA for the CDR3: TGCGCCAGCAGCTTAGGCCCGGGAGGACCCGGGAACACCGGGGAGCTGTTTTTT.

V usage is TRBV5-1 and J usage is TRBJ2-1; 8 nucleotides match TRBD1. V was pared by 1 base and J by 7 bases, with 10 bases of the junction left unmatched. This CDR3 region has 16 residues. The V gene's germline CDR1 is SGHRS and CDR2 YFSETQ. The CDR3 region is CASSLSTRGRGNEQFF. As DNA, the CDR3 is TGCGCCAGCAGCTTGAGTACCAGGGGGCGCGGTAATGAGCAGTTCTTC.